Included here is one T cell receptor (beta chain) sequence, with context. The target antigen is unknown. The record originates from a study of cytomegalovirus exposure and HLA in healthy donors. About the study: As released early, the data held approximately 80 million unique TCRs from HLA-typed donors. Whole-study results and caveats: Later analysis showed TCR association rates varying by HLA locus, highest for DRB1 and lowest for HLA-C.

The V gene's germline CDR1 is MNHEY and CDR2 SVGAGI. Between the trimmed V and J ends, which lost 10 bases and 3 bases, there was a span of 12 bases. There are 13 residues in the CDR3. The PCR employed 60 Vbeta primers together with 13 Jbeta primers. Repertoires were generated with immunoSEQ multiplex PCR, while TCRdb's copy carries only in-frame clones and drops some. Among roughly 58,000 clones listed, roughly 80% were seen once. The material sequenced was PBMCs. The gene calls are TRBV6-5 and TRBJ1-4, with a weak D call TRBD1 (5 bases). This TCR came from a human donor in good health. Here the CDR3 DNA reads TGTGCCACCAGACAGCCTCCTAATGAAAAACTGTTTTTT. Translation: CATRQPPNEKLFF.